One sample yielded the 6 T cell receptor beta chains listed below, sequenced in a study of T cell repertoires and HLA-DP antigens. Profiling relied on immunoSEQ multiplex PCR, and the TCRdb table lists in-frame clones only, not all of them. This table holds around 90,000 clones, 86% found once. These receptors lack a known antigen. The source material was CD4+ T cells from PBMCs. The receptor source for this set is a man in his fifties or sixties in good health and CMV-seronegative.

This clone has just a few counts. The V call is TRBV19, the J call TRBJ1-2, with TRBD1 matching over 7 bases. The V segment lost 10 bases and the J segment 8 bases; nucleotides outside the gene matches: 7. This CDR3 contains 11 residues. Per the germline V gene, CDR1 is LNHDA and CDR2 is SQIVND (reference sequence). This CDR3 is CATFRGQGYTF. DNA of the CDR3: TGTGCCACATTTAGGGGACAGGGCTACACCTTC.

The chain combines TRBV4-2 with TRBJ2-7, with 7 nucleotides matching TRBD2. The CDR3 has 15 amino acids. V was pared by 1 base and J by 4 bases, with 7 bases of the junction left unmatched. The germline gives CDR1 LGHNA, CDR2 YNFKEQ. The CDR3 bases are TGTGCCAGCAGCCAAGTAGGCGGGAGTTCTTACGAGCAGTACTTC. This codes for CASSQVGGSSYEQYF.

The chain joins TRBV19 to TRBJ2-7; 9 bases fit TRBD2. CDR1 and CDR2 (germline): LNHDA, SQIVND (reference sequence). This CDR3 spans 14 amino acids. With V trimmed by 4 bases and J by 2 bases, 3 bases remained unmatched. CDR3 sequence reads: CASSRAGGTYEQYF. DNA of the CDR3: TGTGCCAGTAGTAGGGCGGGAGGGACCTACGAGCAGTACTTC.

This rearrangement joins TRBV15 to TRBJ2-1; D unresolved. The CDR3 loop spans 15 amino acids. Looked up from germline, CDR1 is LNHNV and CDR2 is YYDKDF (reference sequence). V lost 4 bases and J 7 bases, leaving 17 bases between the germline ends. CDR3 nucleotides: TGTGCCACCAGCAACACTCGTCTATTGTCGAATGAGCAGTTCTTC. Translated, it gives CATSNTRLLSNEQFF. The entire variable domain, with the rest obtained from reference TRBV15 and TRBJ2-1, is as follows: DAMVIQNPRYQVTQFGKPVTLSCSQTLNHNVMYWYQQKSSQAPKLLFHYYDKDFNNEADTPDNFQSRRPNTSFCFLDIRSPGLGDTAMYLCATSNTRLLSNEQFFGPGTRLTVL.

The chain is built from TRBV7-9 and TRBJ2-7; D perhaps matches TRBD2 (6 bases). This CDR3 has 14 amino acids. Trimming took off 1 base at V and 3 bases at J, with 10 bases between the two ends. The germline CDR1 and CDR2 sequences are SEHNR and FQNEAQ (reference sequence). CDR3 region: CASSLGSGSYEQYF. In DNA form, the CDR3 reads TGTGCCAGCAGCTTAGGGTCCGGGAGCTACGAGCAGTACTTC.

This clone was counted a few times. CDR3 protein: CASSTSAGGPQTQYF. CDR3 nucleotides: TGTGCCAGCAGTACCTCTGCGGGAGGGCCTCAGACCCAGTACTTC. The chain links TRBV6-4 to TRBJ2-5; 9 bases map to TRBD2. Germline values: CDR1 MRHNA, CDR2 SNTAGT. CDR3 size: 15 residues. Trimming removed 5 bases from V and 6 bases from J; junction bases left unmatched: 10.